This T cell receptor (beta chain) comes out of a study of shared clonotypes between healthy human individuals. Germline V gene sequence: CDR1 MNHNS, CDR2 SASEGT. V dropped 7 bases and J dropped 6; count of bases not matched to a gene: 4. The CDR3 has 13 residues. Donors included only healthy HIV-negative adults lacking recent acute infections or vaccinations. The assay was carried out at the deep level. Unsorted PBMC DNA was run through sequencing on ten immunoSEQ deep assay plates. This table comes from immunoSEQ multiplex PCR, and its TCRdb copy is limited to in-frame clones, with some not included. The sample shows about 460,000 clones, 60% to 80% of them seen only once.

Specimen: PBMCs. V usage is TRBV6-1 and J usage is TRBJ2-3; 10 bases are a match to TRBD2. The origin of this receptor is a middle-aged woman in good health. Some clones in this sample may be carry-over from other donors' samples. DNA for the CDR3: TGTGCCAGCACCGCTAGCGGGAGTGATACGCAGTATTTT. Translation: CASTASGSDTQYF.